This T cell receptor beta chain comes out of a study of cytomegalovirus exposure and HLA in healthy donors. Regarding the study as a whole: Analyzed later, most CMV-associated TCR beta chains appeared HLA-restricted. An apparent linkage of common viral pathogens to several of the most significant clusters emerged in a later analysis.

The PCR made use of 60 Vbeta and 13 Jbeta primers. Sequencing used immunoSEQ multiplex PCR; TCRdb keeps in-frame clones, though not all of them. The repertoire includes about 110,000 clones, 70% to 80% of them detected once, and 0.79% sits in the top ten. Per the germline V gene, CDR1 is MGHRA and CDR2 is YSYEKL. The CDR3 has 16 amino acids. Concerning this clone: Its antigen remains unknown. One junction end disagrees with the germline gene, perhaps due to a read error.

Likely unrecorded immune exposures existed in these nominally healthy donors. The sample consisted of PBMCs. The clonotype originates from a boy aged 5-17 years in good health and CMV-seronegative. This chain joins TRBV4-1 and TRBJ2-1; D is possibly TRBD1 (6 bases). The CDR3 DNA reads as TGCGCCAGCAGCGAAGAACCATGGAGAGGGGGACATGAGCAGTTCTTC. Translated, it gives CASSEEPWRGGHEQFF.